This TCR beta chain was obtained from a study of technical replicates of blood from several donors. Assay used: immunoSEQ multiplex PCR; TCRdb lists only in-frame clones, some missing. The sample includes more than 55,000 clones, approximately 90% of them seen just once. The clonotype originates from a human donor in good health. Some clones in this sample may be carry-over from other donors' samples. The sequencing sample was made of PBMCs.

CDR3 amino acids: CASSPQQGAGNTEAFF. DNA for the CDR3: TGCGCCAGCAGCCCCCAACAGGGGGCAGGGAACACTGAAGCTTTCTTT. The chain is built from TRBV5-1 and TRBJ1-1, with 9 positions matching TRBD1. The junction had 8 bases not matched to a gene; V was cut back by 4 bases and J by 1 base. Germline CDR1 SGHRS, CDR2 YFSETQ. CDR3 length: 16 amino acids.